This T cell receptor beta chain appears in the sequencing data of a study of PD-1 blockade in classical Hodgkin lymphoma. General study findings and limits: Baseline diversity was lower in partial responders and progressors than complete responders. Still unresolved is the cause of the repertoire differences, which may be disease activity or prior therapy. After ASCT, patients who started nivolumab under 1 year later were excluded. In newly diagnosed patients, baseline TCR diversity was reportedly below that of healthy donors.

The table came from immunoSEQ multiplex PCR; TCRdb's copy has only in-frame clones and leaves some out. The sample contains about 41,000 clones, 55% to 70% of which appear only once. Specified time point: cycle 4 day 1 (C4D1), after less than 7 weeks of nivolumab. Every single patient, without exception, relapsed after autologous stem cell transplantation, and brentuximab vedotin exposure varied. Turning to this clone: The antigen is unknown.

The sequence came from a human donor with classical Hodgkin lymphoma. Source: peripheral blood mononuclear cells (PBMCs), taken before the fourth cycle of nivolumab.

This CDR3 is CASSEVGQEGNEQFF. The CDR3 DNA reads as TGCGCCAGCAGTGAAGTTGGTCAGGAGGGCAATGAGCAGTTCTTC. The gene calls are TRBV10-1 and TRBJ2-1, with D tentatively TRBD2 (6 bases). The ends were cut back, 3 bases at V and 6 bases at J, with 15 bases in the middle. Germline values: CDR1 WNHNN, CDR2 SYGVQD (reference sequence). CDR3 size: 15 residues.